These 13 T cell receptor beta chains were sequenced from one sample in a study of control samples from healthy donors and cancer patients. Here immunoSEQ multiplex PCR was the method, and the copy in TCRdb shows in-frame clones only, minus some. The sample holds more than 100,000 clones, 90% seen once. The material sequenced was blood. The receptor source for this set is a man between 18 and 35 years old in good health.

J is TRBJ2-1 and V is TRBV7-3; 7 positions match TRBD2. Germline CDR1 and CDR2: SGHTA and FQGTGA. The J segment lost 5 bases and the V segment lost 3 bases, leaving 10 bases of the junction unmatched. The CDR3 runs 16 residues. The CDR3 is CASSFDFSGHDNEQFF. CDR3 nucleotide sequence: TGTGCCAGCAGCTTCGATTTTAGCGGGCACGACAATGAGCAGTTCTTC.

This clone is a singleton in its sample. The genes are TRBV4-3 and TRBJ2-7; 10 bases agree with TRBD2. The V and J ends lost 1 base and 1 base, in that order; junction bases with no gene match: 7. Germline V gene data show CDR1 as LGHNA and CDR2 as YSLEER. The length of the CDR3 is 17 residues. In DNA, the CDR3 is TGCGCCAGCAGCCAAGTCAGGGGTAGCGGGGGGTCCTACGAGCAGTACGTC. Its protein product is CASSQVRGSGGSYEQYV.

The chain combines TRBV7-8 with TRBJ2-5; D possibly corresponds to TRBD2 (5 bases). This CDR3 contains 13 residues. Germline V CDR1 and CDR2: SGHVS, FQNEAQ. Trimming removed 4 bases from V and 2 bases from J, with 8 bases in between. The CDR3 region has the DNA TGTGCCAGCAGCTCGAGGAGGCAAGAGACCCAGTACTTC. It specifies CASSSRRQETQYF.

The chain recombines TRBV6-2 or TRBV6-3 with TRBJ2-7; D remains unclear. Trimming left V 5 bases short and J 3 bases short, with 11 bases between. This CDR3 is 13 amino acids long. From germline, CDR1 is MNHEY and CDR2 SVGEGT. Written as DNA, the CDR3 is TGTGCCAGCAGTAGGACGGTGAACTACGAGCAGTACGTC. Protein sequence: CASSRTVNYEQYV.

Note on this clone: The sample carries other DNA sequences with the same CDR3. V gene TRBV11-2 combines with J gene TRBJ2-1; D uncertain. The germline CDR1 and CDR2 sequences are SGHAT and FQNNGV. The V end lost 2 bases, the J end lost 5 bases, and 7 bases lay between the germline ends. The CDR3 is made up of 13 amino acids. CDR3: CASSLTLDNEQFF. The CDR3 nucleotides read TGTGCCAGCAGCTTAACTCTAGACAATGAGCAGTTCTTC.

The CDR3 reads CASSYSESTEAFF. In nucleotides, the CDR3 is TGTGCCAGCAGTTACTCTGAAAGCACTGAAGCTTTCTTT. The chain couples TRBV6-2 or TRBV6-3 to TRBJ1-1; no firm D call. The CDR3 runs 13 residues. The germline CDR1 and CDR2 sequences are MNHEY and SVGEGT. Trimming shortened V by 0 bases and J by 4 bases, and 6 bases separated the two germline ends.

J is TRBJ2-1 and V is TRBV11-3; 7 bases line up with TRBD2. Per germline, CDR1 SGHNT and CDR2 YENEEA. The CDR3 consists of 16 residues. J was trimmed by 4 bases and V by 1 base; bases with no gene match: 7. CDR3 in amino acids: CASSLVSGGPYNEQFF. CDR3 DNA sequence: TGTGCCAGCAGCTTAGTGTCGGGAGGACCTTACAATGAGCAGTTCTTC.

The chain is built from TRBV24-1 and TRBJ2-1; D is unclear. The CDR3 is 13 residues long. CDR1 and CDR2 from the germline V gene are KGHDR and SFDVKD. V lost 1 base, J lost 10 bases, and 10 bases lay in between. The chain's CDR3 is CATSDFRGNEQFF. The CDR3 DNA reads TGTGCCACCAGTGATTTCCGCGGAAACGAGCAGTTCTTC.

The rearrangement links TRBV11-3 to TRBJ1-6; a possible D gene is TRBD1 (5 bases). The length of the CDR3 is 12 residues. Germline V lookup: CDR1 SGHNT, CDR2 YENEEA. V lost 5 bases and J 7 bases, leaving 6 bases between the germline ends. CDR3 loop: CASSRGNSPLHF. The CDR3 DNA follows: TGTGCCAGCAGCCGGGGGAATTCACCCCTCCACTTT. The whole variable domain, remainder taken from reference TRBV11-3 and TRBJ1-6, is EAGVVQSPRYKIIEKKQPVAFWCNPISGHNTLYWYLQNLGQGPELLIRYENEEAVDDSQLPKDRFSAERLKGVDSTLKIQPAELGDSAVYLCASSRGNSPLHFGNGTRLTVT.

The CDR3 bases are TGTGCCAGCAGGGCGGGGTCCTACGAGCAGTACGTC. Protein: CASRAGSYEQYV. The chain combines TRBV12-3 or TRBV12-4 with TRBJ2-7, with D maybe TRBD2 (6 bases). V shed 6 bases and J shed 1 base, with 7 bases lying between them. The CDR3 sequence is 12 residues long.

This rearrangement joins TRBV27 to TRBJ1-1, with D tentatively TRBD1 (6 bases). Between the trimmed V and J ends, which lost 0 bases and 5 bases, there was a span of 13 bases. Germline CDR1 MNHEY, CDR2 SMNVEV (reference sequence). This CDR3 comprises 15 residues. DNA for the CDR3: TGTGCCAGCAGTTTATCGTGGGGGGCGGGGACTGAAGCTTTCTTT. Encoded protein: CASSLSWGAGTEAFF.

The gene calls are TRBV30 and TRBJ2-3, with no clear D. V was shortened by 0 bases and J by 1 base, with 23 bases between the two germline ends. Germline assignment: CDR1 GTSNPN and CDR2 SVGIG (reference sequence). This CDR3 is 19 amino acids long. The CDR3 bases are TGTGCCTGGAGTGTCCTCAAGAGGCTAGGTCCCCCAGGCACAGATACGCAGTATTTT. Amino acids: CAWSVLKRLGPPGTDTQYF.

The rearrangement links TRBV7-2 to TRBJ1-2; D possibly corresponds to TRBD1 (5 bases). CDR1 and CDR2 from the germline V gene are SGHTA and FQGNSA. V lost 1 base and J lost 1, with 10 bases in between. This CDR3 region has 15 residues. CDR3 sequence: CASSLVGGGNYGYTF. The CDR3 coding sequence is TGTGCCAGCAGCTTAGTCGGGGGGGGTAACTATGGCTACACCTTC. Drawing the rest from reference TRBV7-2 and TRBJ1-2, the complete variable domain is GAGVSQSPSNKVTEKGKDVELRCDPISGHTALYWYRQSLGQGLEFLIYFQGNSAPDKSGLPSDRFSAERTGGSVSTLTIQRTQQEDSAVYLCASSLVGGGNYGYTFGSGTRLTVV.